Presented here are 18 T cell receptor beta chains from one specimen sequenced in a study of cytomegalovirus exposure and HLA in healthy donors. PCR involved 60 Vbeta and 13 Jbeta primers. Sequenced by immunoSEQ multiplex PCR; TCRdb stores in-frame clones only, minus some. The repertoire has around 100,000 clones, around three quarters of them found once; the top ten carry 4%. Sample: PBMCs. These receptors all stem from a man aged 45-65 years in good health and CMV-seropositive.

The chain carries TRBV6-6 and TRBJ2-3; 12 bases fit TRBD2. The CDR3 is 16 amino acids. Germline V gene sequence: CDR1 MNHNY, CDR2 SVGAGI (reference sequence). J gave up 8 bases and V 5 bases, and 11 bases lay outside the gene matches. CDR3 bases: TGTGCCAGCAGTACCTCTAGCGGGAGGGCCGTAGGTACGCAGTATTTT. Its protein product is CASSTSSGRAVGTQYF.

The gene calls are TRBV5-1 and TRBJ2-7; possibly TRBD2 for D (5 bases). The V end lost 0 bases, the J end lost 7 bases, and 14 bases lay between the germline ends. Per germline, CDR1 SGHRS and CDR2 YFSETQ. The CDR3 spans 14 residues. The CDR3 DNA is TGCGCCAGCAGCTTGGGGCTAGCCAATGGGGAGCAGTACTTC. Translation gives CASSLGLANGEQYF.

The chain has TRBV6-5 and TRBJ1-1, with D uncertain. CDR3 size: 13 residues. V was cut by 1 base and J by 5 bases, with 8 bases left in between. CDR1 MNHEY and CDR2 SVGAGI come from the germline V gene. CDR3 bases: TGTGCCAGCAGTTACTTCGGAGAGACTGAAGCTTTCTTT. Amino acids: CASSYFGETEAFF.

Details on this clone: The junction and the germline gene differ at one end; a read error may be behind it. CDR3 nucleotide sequence: TGTGCCAGCAGCGTAGGACAGGGAAACTATGACTACACCTTC. Protein: CASSVGQGNYDYTF. J is TRBJ1-2 and V is TRBV9, with TRBD1 matching over 7 bases. CDR1 SGDLS and CDR2 YYNGEE come from the germline V gene. The CDR3 is 14 amino acids.

The V and J genes are TRBV18 and TRBJ2-5; D possibly corresponds to TRBD2 (6 bases). The V and J ends lost 3 bases and 5 bases respectively, with 16 bases between them. Germline CDR1 reads KGHSH; CDR2 reads LQKENI. The CDR3 is 15 residues long. The CDR3 nucleotides read TGTGCCAGCTCACCCGGTGCCAGGGACTGGGAGACCCAGTACTTC. Protein sequence: CASSPGARDWETQYF. Filled out from reference TRBV18 and TRBJ2-5, the complete variable domain reads NAGVMQNPRHLVRRRGQEARLRCSPMKGHSHVYWYRQLPEEGLKFMVYLQKENIIDESGMPKERFSAEFPKEGPSILRIQQVVRGDSAAYFCASSPGARDWETQYFGPGTRLLVL.

The chain has TRBV9 and TRBJ2-1; D perhaps matches TRBD1 (6 bases). The CDR3 is 12 amino acids. Germline assignment: CDR1 SGDLS and CDR2 YYNGEE. Trimming pared 5 bases from V and 10 bases from J, leaving 13 bases between. The CDR3 region has the DNA TGTGCCAGCAGTCATAGAGGACAGGAGCAGTTCTTC. Translated, it gives CASSHRGQEQFF. The full variable domain, its missing parts supplied by reference TRBV9 and TRBJ2-1, is DSGVTQTPKHLITATGQRVTLRCSPRSGDLSVYWYQQSLDQGLQFLIQYYNGEERAKGNILERFSAQQFPDLHSELNLSSLELGDSALYFCASSHRGQEQFFGPGTRLTVL.

Only a few counts were recorded for this clone. The gene calls are TRBV9 and TRBJ1-4; a weak D match, TRBD1 (6 bases). Germline-derived CDR1 and CDR2 are SGDLS and YYNGEE. Trimming took off 0 bases at V and 7 bases at J, with 10 bases between the two ends. The CDR3 totals 14 residues. CDR3 bases: TGTGCCAGCAGCGTAGGGGGGGGCACTGAAAAACTGTTTTTT. Protein: CASSVGGGTEKLFF.

This chain joins TRBV30 and TRBJ2-5; no clear D gene. This CDR3 has 13 amino acids. V was trimmed by 2 bases and J by 1 base, leaving 8 bases between them. In germline, CDR1 is GTSNPN, CDR2 SVGIG (reference sequence). The CDR3 sequence is CAWSPGSQETQYF. CDR3 nucleotide sequence: TGTGCCTGGAGTCCCGGGTCCCAAGAGACCCAGTACTTC. The full variable domain, completed using reference TRBV30 and TRBJ2-5, is SQTIHQWPATLVQPVGSPLSLECTVEGTSNPNLYWYRQAAGRGLQLLFYSVGIGQISSEVPQNLSASRPQDRQFILSSKKLLLSDSGFYLCAWSPGSQETQYFGPGTRLLVL.

The chain joins TRBV4-2 to TRBJ2-1, with D perhaps TRBD1 (6 bases). CDR3 length equals 11 residues. Germline CDR1 reads LGHNA; CDR2 reads YNFKEQ. V lost 4 bases and J lost 15, with 13 bases in between. The CDR3 sequence: CASSPGVLLFF. In DNA, the CDR3 is TGTGCCAGCAGCCCAGGGGTCTTACTGTTCTTC.

The genes are TRBV7-3 and TRBJ2-5, with TRBD2 as a possible D gene (6 bases). V lost 3 bases to trimming and J lost 6 bases, with 17 bases between them. CDR3 length equals 15 residues. The germline gives CDR1 SGHTA, CDR2 FQGTGA. This CDR3 is CASSLGGTMEKTQYF. In nucleotides, the CDR3 is TGTGCCAGCAGCTTGGGCGGGACCATGGAAAAGACCCAGTACTTC.

The V gene is TRBV7-3, the J gene TRBJ2-1; D unresolved. The CDR3 extends over 13 amino acids. CDR1 is SGHTA, CDR2 FQGTGA, per germline. V lost 2 bases to trimming and J lost 8 bases, with 10 bases between them. CDR3 coding DNA: TGTGCCAGCAGCTTATTCGAGCGCGATGAGCAGTTCTTC. Protein sequence: CASSLFERDEQFF.

The V gene is TRBV28, the J gene TRBJ2-5, with 7 positions matching TRBD2. The last part of the DNA fits TRBJ2-7 better; the J call may be wrong. This CDR3 has 15 residues. Germline lookup yields CDR1 MDHEN and CDR2 SYDVKM. The CDR3 bases are TGTGCCAGCAGCAAGCCGGGGACTAAAGTTTACGAGCAGTACTTC. Its translation: CASSKPGTKVYEQYF.

The V call is TRBV7-3, the J call TRBJ2-1; D perhaps matches TRBD2 (6 bases). The V gene lost 2 bases and the J gene lost 4 bases, with 9 bases spanning the gap. Germline CDR1 is SGHTA and CDR2 is FQGTGA. The CDR3 consists of 14 residues. The CDR3 protein is CASSLAGSYNEQFF. Written as DNA, the CDR3 is TGTGCCAGCAGCTTAGCGGGATCATACAATGAGCAGTTCTTC.

This clone was observed a single time. This chain joins TRBV28 and TRBJ2-1; 7 bases align to TRBD1. The length of the CDR3 is 15 residues. In germline, CDR1 is MDHEN, CDR2 SYDVKM. V lost 3 bases to trimming and J lost 5 bases; unmatched junction nucleotides: 7. The CDR3: CASSFQGVGDNEQFF. DNA for the CDR3: TGTGCCAGCAGTTTCCAGGGGGTGGGTGACAATGAGCAGTTCTTC.

V is TRBV23-1 and J is TRBJ1-5, with 7 bases fitting TRBD1. TRBV23-1 is recorded as an ORF, its role being uncertain. This CDR3 has 16 residues. Trimming at V came to 8 bases and at J to 3 bases, leaving 13 bases not matched to a gene. This CDR3 is CASPRGDKEINQPQHF. DNA for the CDR3: TGCGCCAGCCCCAGGGGGGACAAAGAGATCAATCAGCCCCAGCATTTT.

This chain uses TRBV11-1 with TRBJ1-1; D perhaps matches TRBD1 (5 bases). The ends were cut back, 1 base at V and 7 bases at J, with 10 bases in the middle. In germline, CDR1 is SGHAT, CDR2 FQDESV (reference sequence). The CDR3 runs to 13 residues. This chain's CDR3 is CASSLDGAVEAFF. In DNA, the CDR3 is TGTGCCAGCAGCTTAGATGGGGCAGTTGAAGCTTTCTTT. Full variable domain (outside the CDR3, taken from reference TRBV11-1 and TRBJ1-1): EAEVAQSPRYKITEKSQAVAFWCDPISGHATLYWYRQILGQGPELLVQFQDESVVDDSQLPKDRFSAERLKGVDSTLKIQPAELGDSAMYLCASSLDGAVEAFFGQGTRLTVV.

This CDR3 reads CASSFVNSYEQYF. CDR3 nucleotides: TGTGCCAGCAGTTTTGTCAACTCCTACGAGCAGTACTTC. The chain employs TRBV28 and TRBJ2-7; D gene ambiguous. This CDR3 has 13 residues. Germline V gene sequence: CDR1 MDHEN, CDR2 SYDVKM. Trimming left V 3 bases short and J 0 bases short, with 6 bases between.

The chain combines TRBV27 with TRBJ2-7; a possible D gene is TRBD1 (5 bases). CDR3 size: 16 residues. Deletions cut 3 bases from V and 5 bases from J, with 20 bases between. Per germline, CDR1 MNHEY and CDR2 SMNVEV (reference sequence). The chain's CDR3 is CASSFSVEQGRHEQYF. As DNA, the CDR3 is TGTGCCAGCAGTTTCTCCGTGGAGCAGGGAAGACACGAGCAGTACTTC.